These T cell receptor beta chains were read from a single sample in a study of shared clonotypes between healthy human individuals. Profiled with immunoSEQ multiplex PCR; TCRdb holds only in-frame clones, not every one. The sample lists more than 1,200,000 clones, 98% to 99% seen once, with approximately 0.38% in the top ten. The sequenced sample was naive CD4+ T cells sorted from blood. These receptors were obtained from a man younger than 45 in good health. The CDR3 runs from the conserved cysteine through the conserved F or W. A D gene is named only where the DNA matches it firmly.

NA	TRBV10-1	TRBJ2-3	14	CASSESPGTDTQYF
NA	TRBV14	TRBJ1-1	13	CGGQGGVITEAFF
TRBD1	TRBV5-1	TRBJ2-2	14	CASSPDRSYGELFF
NA	TRBV7-3	TRBJ2-2	13	CASSSRVVGELFF
NA	TRBV25-1	TRBJ2-6	13	CASSGSGANVLTF
NA	TRBV7-8	TRBJ2-7	13	CASSLGYSYEQYF
NA	TRBV5-1	TRBJ2-3	15	CASSLVDRSTDTQYF
NA	TRBV28	TRBJ2-1	12	CASSLYSGEQFF
NA	TRBV5-1	TRBJ2-2	16	CASSLGVAANTGELFF
NA	TRBV5-1	TRBJ2-5	16	CASSAEVESIKETQYF
TRBD2	TRBV7-8	TRBJ2-5	15	CASTPLAGGRETQYF
TRBD1	TRBV15	TRBJ1-5	18	CATSRAKWEGTDNQPQHF